A selection of T cell receptor beta chains follows, all from one sample in a study of T cells in Graves' hyperthyroidism and ophthalmopathy. TCRdb used MiXCR to reprocess the multiplex PCR reads, holding one entry per CDR3 protein. The profile shows 300,000 to 450,000 distinct CDR3 sequences, approximately 14% of them singletons. Sequenced material: blood. These receptor sequences come from a woman between 18 and 29 years old with Graves' hyperthyroidism that later progressed to Graves' ophthalmopathy. Each CDR3 is given with its conserved first and last residue. The D gene is left open where the match is weak. Clone size, where shown, is once, few, many, or a class for clones that have expanded.

D gene	V gene	J gene	clone size	CDR3 protein	CDR3 DNA
TRBD2	TRBV29-1	TRBJ2-1	many	CSVEGSGRPFWEQFF	TGCAGCGTTGAAGGTAGCGGGAGGCCGTTTTGGGAGCAGTTCTTC
.	TRBV7-6	TRBJ2-1	few	CASSLAPGWYNEQFF	TGTGCCAGCAGCTTAGCTCCGGGATGGTACAATGAGCAGTTCTTC
TRBD2	TRBV20-1	TRBJ2-5	many	CSARGLAGGGPQETQYF	TGCAGTGCTCGAGGACTAGCGGGAGGGGGGCCCCAAGAGACCCAGTACTTC
TRBD2	TRBV18	TRBJ2-3	many	CASSPPTSAVTDTQYF	TGTGCCAGCTCACCGCCGACTAGCGCCGTAACAGATACGCAGTATTTT
.	TRBV10-3	TRBJ1-5	many	CAISGDQLGQPQHF	TGTGCCATCAGTGGGGACCAGCTAGGCCAGCCCCAGCATTTT
.	TRBV20-1	TRBJ2-5	many	CSAEKETQYF	TGCAGTGCTGAAAAAGAGACCCAGTACTTC
TRBD1	TRBV2	TRBJ1-5	.	CASSEGQGVIQPQHF	TGTGCCAGCAGTGAGGGACAGGGGGTTATTCAGCCCCAGCATTTT
TRBD2	TRBV28	TRBJ2-1	.	CASSSGLAGKQFF	TGTGCCAGCAGTTCGGGACTAGCGGGGAAGCAGTTCTTC
.	TRBV6-1	TRBJ1-5	many	CASRASLSDWPQHF	TGTGCCAGCAGGGCCTCTTTGTCCGATTGGCCCCAGCATTTT
TRBD2	TRBV27	TRBJ2-2	.	CASRGASGRSSTGELFF	TGTGCCAGCAGGGGGGCTAGCGGGAGATCGAGCACCGGGGAGCTGTTTTTT
.	TRBV4-3	TRBJ2-1	many	CASSQDAGGTYNEQFF	TGCGCCAGCAGCCAAGACGCAGGGGGGACATACAATGAGCAGTTCTTC
TRBD2	TRBV29-1	TRBJ2-3	few	CSVASGSGSDTQYF	TGCAGCGTTGCAAGCGGGAGTGGATCAGATACGCAGTATTTT
.	TRBV7-9	TRBJ2-3	few	CASSLGAGSIDTQYF	TGTGCCAGCAGCTTAGGTGCGGGGTCTATAGATACGCAGTATTTT
.	TRBV5-6	TRBJ1-4	.	CASSLGGLDGYNEKLFF	TGTGCCAGCAGCTTGGGGGGGTTGGACGGATATAATGAAAAACTGTTTTTT
.	TRBV3-1	TRBJ2-7	many	CASSHLHEQYF	TGTGCCAGCAGCCACCTCCACGAGCAGTACTTC
.	TRBV2	TRBJ2-1	few	CASRVNPVNEQFF	TGTGCCAGCAGGGTAAATCCCGTCAATGAGCAGTTCTTC
.	TRBV28	TRBJ2-7	many	CASSLNRGYEQYF	TGTGCCAGCAGTTTGAATAGGGGGTACGAGCAGTACTTC
TRBD1	TRBV5-1	TRBJ2-5	.	CASSRRPLTGEFQETQYF	TGCGCCAGCAGCCGGAGACCCCTTACAGGGGAATTCCAAGAGACCCAGTACTTC
.	TRBV10-2	TRBJ2-1	.	CASSEERNYNEQFF	TGCGCCAGCAGTGAGGAGCGGAACTACAATGAGCAGTTCTTC
.	TRBV25-1	TRBJ1-2	few	CASSEYTQGGYTF	TGTGCCAGCAGTGAATACACCCAGGGAGGCTACACCTTC
TRBD2	TRBV6-2/TRBV6-3	TRBJ2-3	.	CASSFLASGTETFTDTQYF	TGTGCCAGCAGTTTCCTCGCTAGCGGGACTGAAACATTCACAGATACGCAGTATTTT
TRBD1	TRBV6-9	TRBJ1-1	.	CASSYFVPSGTGMNTEAFF	TGTGCCAGCAGTTACTTTGTTCCCTCAGGGACAGGTATGAACACCGAAGCTTTCTTT
TRBD2	TRBV20-1	TRBJ2-1	few	CSALGTSGRARGEQFF	TGCAGTGCGCTAGGGACTAGCGGGAGGGCCCGGGGTGAGCAGTTCTTC
TRBD2	TRBV2	TRBJ2-2	many	CASSEPTSGRANTGELFF	TGTGCCAGCAGTGAACCGACTAGCGGGAGGGCGAACACCGGGGAGCTGTTTTTT
.	TRBV4-1	TRBJ2-7	.	CASSQVIREDYEQYF	TGCGCCAGCAGCCAAGTGATCAGGGAAGACTACGAGCAGTACTTC
.	TRBV29-1	TRBJ2-7	.	CSVEPLSSYEQYF	TGCAGCGTTGAACCGCTTAGCTCCTACGAGCAGTACTTC
.	TRBV28	TRBJ2-4	.	CASSPEVWDHIQYF	TGTGCCAGCAGTCCCGAGGTTTGGGATCACATTCAGTACTTC
.	TRBV24-1	TRBJ1-2	many	CATSDPQGGPNYGYTF	TGTGCCACCAGTGACCCCCAGGGAGGTCCCAACTATGGCTACACCTTC
TRBD2	TRBV20-1	TRBJ2-3	.	CSAQRLSGRSDTQYF	TGCAGTGCGCAGCGCCTTAGCGGGAGGTCAGATACGCAGTATTTT
.	TRBV2	TRBJ2-7	many	CASSAPNEQYF	TGTGCCAGCAGTGCTCCCAACGAGCAGTACTTC
.	TRBV10-3	TRBJ2-5	few	CAISGGETQYF	TGTGCCATCAGTGGTGGGGAGACCCAGTACTTC
TRBD1	TRBV6-2/TRBV6-3	TRBJ2-1	.	CASSPRTGLDNEQFF	TGTGCCAGCAGTCCGCGGACAGGGTTAGACAATGAGCAGTTCTTC
TRBD1	TRBV3-1	TRBJ2-2	.	CASSPSSPGQGGTGELFF	TGTGCCAGCAGCCCCTCCAGCCCGGGACAGGGAGGAACCGGGGAGCTGTTTTTT